A selection of T cell receptor beta chains follows, all from one sample in a study of T cell repertoires in cytomegalovirus infection. TCRdb re-analysed the reads in MiXCR, keeping a single row per CDR3 protein. This table has 160,000 or so distinct CDR3 sequences, 20% to 25% appearing once. For these receptors, no antigen is known. Sequences were derived from CD8+ T cells from cultured PBMCs, sampled from culture after CMV antigen stimulation. The receptors come from a human donor in good health (CMV status not recorded). Some clones in this sample may be carry-over from other donors' samples. Each CDR3 is given with its conserved first and last residue. D genes are given only for firm matches. The size entry is marked missing in some rows and otherwise reads once, few, many or a size class.

v_call	d_call	cdr3_length	clone_size	j_call	cdr3_nt	cdr3_aa
TRBV11-2	-	14	few	TRBJ2-3	TGTGCCAGCAGCTTATCTGGGAGCACAGATACGCAGTATTTT	CASSLSGSTDTQYF
TRBV20-1	-	15	-	TRBJ2-1	TGCAGTGCTAGAAATGGTTCAGACAGCCACAATGAGCAGTTCTTC	CSARNGSDSHNEQFF
TRBV7-3	-	11	few	TRBJ2-1	TGTGCCAGCAGCTTATCGGGGGAGCAGTTCTTC	CASSLSGEQFF
TRBV5-1	-	15	-	TRBJ2-5	TGCGCCAGCAGCTTGTATCCTCGGGAGCAAGAGACCCAGTACTTC	CASSLYPREQETQYF
TRBV7-3	-	15	-	TRBJ2-3	TGTGCCAGCAGCTTAGTCCAACGAAGCACAGATACGCAGTATTTT	CASSLVQRSTDTQYF
TRBV7-8	-	14	few	TRBJ1-5	TGTGCCAGCAGCCAGGGTGGGTACAATCAGCCCCAGCATTTT	CASSQGGYNQPQHF
TRBV7-8	TRBD2	13	few	TRBJ2-1	TGTGCCAGCAGCATTAGCGGGTACAATGAGCAGTTCTTC	CASSISGYNEQFF
TRBV6-6	-	13	few	TRBJ2-1	TGTGCCAGCAGTTACGGAGGGACTGTTGAGCAGTTCTTC	CASSYGGTVEQFF
TRBV4-1	-	16	-	TRBJ2-1	TGCGCCAGCAGCCAGCTTGGACAGAGCTCCTACAATGAGCAGTTCTTC	CASSQLGQSSYNEQFF
TRBV7-6	TRBD2	14	few	TRBJ2-1	TGTGCCAGCAGCTTAGCGGGGGGGACTGGAGAGCAGTTCTTC	CASSLAGGTGEQFF
TRBV4-3	-	16	few	TRBJ1-4	TGCGCCAGCAGCCAAGAGACGGGGGCGGCTAATGAAAAACTGTTTTTT	CASSQETGAANEKLFF
TRBV13	-	16	few	TRBJ2-2	TGTGCCAGCAGCTTAGGTGTACAGGCTAACACCGGGGAGCTGTTTTTT	CASSLGVQANTGELFF
TRBV7-2	-	16	-	TRBJ1-1	TGTGCCAGCAGCTTAGCGAGAGGAGAAATGAACACTGAAGCTTTCTTT	CASSLARGEMNTEAFF
TRBV4-3	-	16	-	TRBJ1-5	TGCGCCAGCAGCCAAGGTCGAGGGCATAGCAATCAGCCCCAGCATTTT	CASSQGRGHSNQPQHF
TRBV12-3/TRBV12-4	-	14	many	TRBJ1-6	TGTGCCAGCAGTTATACAGATTATAATTCACCCCTCCACTTT	CASSYTDYNSPLHF
TRBV6-2/TRBV6-3	-	18	few	TRBJ2-7	TGTGCCAGCAGCATTTACCCCTACGGGGAGCCAGCCTCCTACGAGCAGTACTTC	CASSIYPYGEPASYEQYF
TRBV4-1	-	20	-	TRBJ2-6	TGCGCCAGCAGGGGCAGCCAGAAAGCCCCAGTGGCATCTGGGGCCAACGTCCTGACTTTC	CASRGSQKAPVASGANVLTF
TRBV4-1	TRBD1	15	-	TRBJ1-1	TGTGCCAGCAGCCCCCAGGGGGCCAGTAACACTGAAGCTTTCTTT	CASSPQGASNTEAFF
TRBV13	-	12	-	TRBJ2-2	TGTGCCAGCAGCCGCCGGACCGGGGAGCTGTTTTTT	CASSRRTGELFF